Listed below are T cell receptor beta chains from one sample, sequenced in a study of T cell responses to AZD1222 COVID-19 vaccine. Repertoires were generated with immunoSEQ multiplex PCR, while TCRdb's copy carries only in-frame clones and drops some. The sample contains about 140,000 clones, 89% of which appear only once. Source: peripheral blood, taken on day 0 of AZD1222 vaccination. These receptors originate from an adult in good health. CDR3s include the opening cysteine and the closing phenylalanine or tryptophan. Each record gives: J gene, CDR3 length, D gene, clone size, V gene, CDR3 DNA, CDR3 protein. D genes are given only for firm matches. A clone size is listed for some rows: how often the clone was seen (once, few, many), or a class if it is expanded.

TRBJ1-1	14	NA	NA	TRBV19	TGTGCCATTTCTAGGGGGGCCGGGGCGACTGAAGCTTTCTTT	CAISRGAGATEAFF
TRBJ1-5	13	NA	NA	TRBV6-5	TGTGCCAGCAGTTCGGGCATCTCTCAGCCCCAGCATTTT	CASSSGISQPQHF
TRBJ1-5	15	TRBD1	NA	TRBV2	TGTGCCAGCAGTGACAGGAACAGGGGTAGTCGGTCCCAGCATTTT	CASSDRNRGSRSQHF
TRBJ1-5	15	NA	NA	TRBV19	TGTGCCAGTAGTATAGCATTAGGGTATGGTCAGCCCCAGCATTTT	CASSIALGYGQPQHF
TRBJ1-1	16	NA	once	TRBV19	TGTGCCAGTAGTCGCGACGGGAGAGGGAAGAACACTGAAGCTTTCTTT	CASSRDGRGKNTEAFF
TRBJ2-3	15	TRBD2	NA	TRBV7-3	TGTGCCAGCAGCTCCCGCAGCGGGAGATCAGATACGCAGTATTTT	CASSSRSGRSDTQYF
TRBJ2-5	18	NA	NA	TRBV4-3	TGCGCCAGCAGCCAAGAAGGCCCCCGGGGGGTCAGGGGAGAGACCCAGTACTTC	CASSQEGPRGVRGETQYF
TRBJ2-7	14	NA	once	TRBV18	TGTGCCAGCTCACCGGGGTCCGGGTCCTACGAGCAGTACTTC	CASSPGSGSYEQYF
TRBJ1-1	14	NA	NA	TRBV18	TGTGCCAGCTCACCCGTACAGGGTTCCACTGAAGCTTTCTTT	CASSPVQGSTEAFF
TRBJ2-6	16	NA	NA	TRBV6-2/TRBV6-3	TGTGCCAGCAGTTACCTCGGGAGCTCTGGGGCCAACGTCCTGACTTTC	CASSYLGSSGANVLTF
TRBJ2-7	15	TRBD1	NA	TRBV19	TGTGCCAGTACCTCAACCGGGACAGGGGGCAACGAGCAGTACTTC	CASTSTGTGGNEQYF
TRBJ1-5	15	NA	NA	TRBV2	TGTGCCAGCAGGGAGGGGGGGGCGCACAATCAGCCCCAGCATTTT	CASREGGAHNQPQHF
TRBJ2-5	14	NA	NA	TRBV3-1/TRBV3-2	TGTGCCAGCAGCCCCAGGGTGGCAAGGGAGACCCAGTACTTC	CASSPRVARETQYF
TRBJ1-2	11	NA	NA	TRBV29-1	TGCAGCGTGAAAAATAACTATGGCTACACCTTC	CSVKNNYGYTF
TRBJ1-4	15	NA	NA	TRBV19	TGTGCCAGTAATCCTCGGGGTGCAACTAATGAAAAACTGTTTTTT	CASNPRGATNEKLFF
TRBJ1-1	15	TRBD1	NA	TRBV6-2/TRBV6-3	TGTGCCAGCAGTTTACAGGGGTCCCGCGGCACTGAAGCTTTCTTT	CASSLQGSRGTEAFF
TRBJ2-1	13	NA	NA	TRBV9	TGTGCCAGCAGCGAACAAGACTACAATGAGCAGTTCTTC	CASSEQDYNEQFF
TRBJ2-7	16	NA	NA	TRBV19	TGTGCCAGTACCGATACTTACGGACCCCCAACCTACGAGCAGTACTTC	CASTDTYGPPTYEQYF
TRBJ2-3	18	TRBD2	once	TRBV28	TGTGCCAGCAGTTTCCCAGGACTAGCGGGAGGTTTAACAGATACGCAGTATTTT	CASSFPGLAGGLTDTQYF
TRBJ2-7	14	NA	NA	TRBV6-5	TGTGCCAGCAGTTACTCGTCAGGGGTCTACGAGCAGTACTTC	CASSYSSGVYEQYF
TRBJ1-2	18	TRBD1	NA	TRBV29-1	TGCAGCGTTGAACCAGCTCCCGGGACAGATATAATTAACTATGGCTACACCTTC	CSVEPAPGTDIINYGYTF
TRBJ1-6	13	TRBD1	NA	TRBV30	TGTGCCTGGGGGGGACAGGGATATTCACCCCTCCACTTT	CAWGGQGYSPLHF
TRBJ1-2	11	NA	NA	TRBV5-6	TGTGCCAGCAGCCTGAACTATGGCTACACCTTC	CASSLNYGYTF
TRBJ1-3	15	TRBD1	few	TRBV7-3	TGTGCCAGCAGCTTAGACAGGGCCTCTGGAAACACCATATATTTT	CASSLDRASGNTIYF
TRBJ1-2	14	NA	once	TRBV27	TGTGCCAGCAGGCGACTCGGGACGGGCTATGGCTACACCTTC	CASRRLGTGYGYTF